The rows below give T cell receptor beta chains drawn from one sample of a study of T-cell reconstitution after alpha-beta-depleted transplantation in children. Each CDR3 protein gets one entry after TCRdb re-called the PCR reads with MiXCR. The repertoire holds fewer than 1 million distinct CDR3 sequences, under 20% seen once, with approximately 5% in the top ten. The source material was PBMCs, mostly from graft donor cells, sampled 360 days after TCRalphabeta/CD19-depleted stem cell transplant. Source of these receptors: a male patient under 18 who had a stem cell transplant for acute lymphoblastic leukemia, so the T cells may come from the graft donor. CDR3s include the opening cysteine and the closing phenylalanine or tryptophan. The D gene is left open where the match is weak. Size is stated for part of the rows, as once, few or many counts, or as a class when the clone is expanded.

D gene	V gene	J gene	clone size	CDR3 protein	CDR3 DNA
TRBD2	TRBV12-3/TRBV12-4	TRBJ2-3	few	CASSLVLLAGVGDTQYF	TGTGCCAGCAGTTTAGTTTTGCTAGCGGGAGTAGGAGATACGCAGTATTTT
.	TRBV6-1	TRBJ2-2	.	CASSELRGGNTGELFF	TGTGCCAGCAGTGAGTTAAGGGGGGGCAACACCGGGGAGCTGTTTTTT
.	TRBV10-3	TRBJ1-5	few	CAISESDRSNQPQHF	TGTGCCATCAGTGAGTCGGACCGGAGCAATCAGCCCCAGCATTTT
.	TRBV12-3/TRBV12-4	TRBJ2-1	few	CASSFAPGNEQFF	TGTGCCAGCAGTTTTGCACCCGGTAATGAGCAGTTCTTC
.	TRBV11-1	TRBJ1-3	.	CASIFYSNKGTASGNTIYF	TGTGCCAGCATCTTTTATTCGAACAAGGGGACCGCCTCTGGAAACACCATATATTTT
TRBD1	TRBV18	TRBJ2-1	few	CASSPRVQGVRNEQFF	TGTGCCAGCTCACCAAGAGTACAGGGGGTCAGAAATGAGCAGTTCTTC
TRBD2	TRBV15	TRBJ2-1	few	CATSRPTSGRRSYNEQFF	TGTGCCACCAGCAGACCGACAAGCGGGAGAAGGTCCTACAATGAGCAGTTCTTC
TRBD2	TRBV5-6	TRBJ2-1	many	CASSLDVTSGYNEQFF	TGTGCCAGCAGCTTGGATGTGACTAGCGGCTACAATGAGCAGTTCTTC
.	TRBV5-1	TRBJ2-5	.	CASSLPATTKETQYF	TGCGCCAGCAGCTTGCCCGCTACCACCAAAGAGACCCAGTACTTC
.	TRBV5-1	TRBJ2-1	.	CASRSQASQYNEQFF	TGCGCCAGCAGATCCCAGGCATCCCAATACAATGAGCAGTTCTTC
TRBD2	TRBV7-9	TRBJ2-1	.	CASSLGGWGLAGGPNNEQFF	TGTGCCAGCAGCTTAGGAGGTTGGGGACTAGCGGGAGGGCCGAACAATGAGCAGTTCTTC
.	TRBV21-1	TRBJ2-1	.	CASSKNRGGEQFF	TGTGCCAGCAGCAAAAACAGGGGGGGTGAGCAGTTCTTC
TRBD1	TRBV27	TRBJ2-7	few	CASSVDGTGVYEQYF	TGTGCCAGCAGTGTCGACGGGACAGGGGTGTACGAGCAGTACTTC
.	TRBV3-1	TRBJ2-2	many	CASSQDRARPNTGELFF	TGTGCCAGCAGCCAAGATAGGGCGCGCCCGAACACCGGGGAGCTGTTTTTT
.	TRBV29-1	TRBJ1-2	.	CSVEEVPSPPYGYTF	TGCAGCGTTGAAGAGGTCCCCTCTCCACCCTATGGCTACACCTTC
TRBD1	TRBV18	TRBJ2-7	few	CASSPVPGGTYEQYF	TGTGCCAGCTCACCAGTCCCAGGGGGAACGTACGAGCAGTACTTC
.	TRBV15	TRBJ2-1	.	CATSRDLRAGYNEQFF	TGTGCCACCAGCAGAGATCTCAGAGCGGGTTACAATGAGCAGTTCTTC
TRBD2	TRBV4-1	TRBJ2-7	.	CASSQAAGEQYF	TGCGCCAGCAGCCAAGCAGCGGGGGAGCAGTACTTC
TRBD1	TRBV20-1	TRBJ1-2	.	CSPRRDSEGRNYGYTF	TGCAGTCCTAGGAGGGACAGCGAGGGAAGGAACTATGGCTACACCTTC
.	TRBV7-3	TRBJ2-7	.	CASSNQGAHEQYF	TGTGCCAGCAGCAACCAGGGTGCTCACGAGCAGTACTTC
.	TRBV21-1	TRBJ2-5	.	CASSKASTGEGPETQYF	TGTGCCAGCAGCAAAGCGTCGACAGGGGAAGGGCCAGAGACCCAGTACTTC
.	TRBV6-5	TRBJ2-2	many	CASSYSGSRNTGELFF	TGTGCCAGCAGTTACTCGGGTAGCCGGAACACCGGGGAGCTGTTTTTT
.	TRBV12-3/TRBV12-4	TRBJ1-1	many	CASSFAWTENTEAFF	TGTGCCAGCAGTTTCGCGTGGACTGAGAACACTGAAGCTTTCTTT
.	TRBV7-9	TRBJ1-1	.	CASSWRRSENTEAFF	TGTGCCAGCAGCTGGAGACGCTCCGAGAACACTGAAGCTTTCTTT
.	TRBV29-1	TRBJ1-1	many	CSVVPGGSTEAFF	TGCAGCGTTGTGCCGGGGGGGAGCACTGAAGCTTTCTTT
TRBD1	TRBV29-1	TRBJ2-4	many	CSVGPGQGRYIQYF	TGCAGCGTAGGACCGGGACAGGGGAGATACATTCAGTACTTC
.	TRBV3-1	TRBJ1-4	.	CASSQHRTSTNEKLFF	TGTGCCAGCAGCCAACATCGGACCTCTACTAATGAAAAACTGTTTTTT
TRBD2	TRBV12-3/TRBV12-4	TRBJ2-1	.	CASSLRGLAGSALSYNEQFF	TGTGCCAGCAGTTTAAGGGGACTAGCGGGTTCTGCCCTCTCCTACAATGAGCAGTTCTTC
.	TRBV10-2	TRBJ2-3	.	CASSGRESTDTQYF	TGCGCCAGCAGTGGGAGGGAGAGCACAGATACGCAGTATTTT
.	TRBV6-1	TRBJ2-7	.	CASSEARAYEQYF	TGTGCCAGCAGTGAGGCCAGGGCCTACGAGCAGTACTTC
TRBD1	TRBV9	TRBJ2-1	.	CASSAGAGGYNEQFF	TGTGCCAGCAGCGCAGGGGCAGGGGGCTACAATGAGCAGTTCTTC
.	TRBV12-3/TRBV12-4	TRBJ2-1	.	CASTQRDTFRGNEQFF	TGTGCCAGCACCCAAAGGGACACCTTCCGGGGGAATGAGCAGTTCTTC
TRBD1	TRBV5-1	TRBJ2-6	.	CASSPGTGVPGANVLTF	TGCGCCAGCAGCCCCGGGACAGGGGTACCTGGGGCCAACGTCCTGACTTTC
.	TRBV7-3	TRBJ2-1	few	CASSLNEGRIYNEQFF	TGTGCCAGCAGCTTAAACGAGGGGCGGATTTACAATGAGCAGTTCTTC
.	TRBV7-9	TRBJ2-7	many	CASSLDRASYEQYF	TGTGCCAGCAGCTTGGACAGAGCCTCCTACGAGCAGTACTTC
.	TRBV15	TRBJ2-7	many	CATSRDAGYEQYF	TGTGCCACCAGCAGAGATGCGGGCTACGAGCAGTACTTC
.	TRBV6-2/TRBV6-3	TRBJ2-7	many	CASSRPDYYEQYF	TGTGCCAGCAGCCGCCCGGACTACTACGAGCAGTACTTC
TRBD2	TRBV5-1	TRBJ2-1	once	CASRLNSGRAFF	TGCGCCAGCAGACTCAATAGCGGGAGGGCGTTCTTC
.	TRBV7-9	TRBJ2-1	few	CASSSAGPHPEQFF	TGTGCCAGCAGCTCGGCGGGGCCCCACCCCGAGCAGTTCTTC
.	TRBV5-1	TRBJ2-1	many	CASSSSTSPPYNEQFF	TGCGCCAGCAGCTCTTCTACCTCACCACCCTACAATGAGCAGTTCTTC